The 20 T cell receptor beta chains presented below share a single source sample, sequenced in a study of T cells in tumors after PD-1 blockade. Using immunoSEQ multiplex PCR, the repertoire was profiled, and TCRdb retains in-frame clones only, with some absent. This repertoire shows thousands of clones, approximately 60% found once; its top ten account for 10% to 15%. The time point is: second of two post-therapy site-matched biopsies about two months apart. Sequenced material: tumor tissue, taken after anti-PD-1 treatment. Receptor source: a human donor with basal cell carcinoma.

Written as DNA, the CDR3 is TGTGCCAGCAGCTTAGCAGGGTATCAGCCCCAGCATTTT. This sequence encodes CASSLAGYQPQHF. The chain carries TRBV7-8 and TRBJ1-5; unclear D gene. Trimming removed 0 bases at V and 5 bases at J, with 5 bases between. Germline-derived CDR1 and CDR2 are SGHVS and FQNEAQ. This CDR3 is built from 13 residues.

The CDR3 DNA follows: TGTGCCAGCAGTTACACAGGGGCCTACAATGAGCAGTTCTTC. Translation gives CASSYTGAYNEQFF. The chain uses TRBV3-1 (or the pseudogene TRBV3-2) and TRBJ2-1; 7 bases are shared with TRBD1. This CDR3 spans 14 amino acids. Per the germline V gene, CDR1 is LGHDT and CDR2 is YNNKEL (reference sequence). V gave up 6 bases and J gave up 2 bases; unmatched junction bases: 4.

The sample holds a few counts of this clone. The chain carries TRBV14 and TRBJ2-7; D not resolved. Trimming removed 0 bases from V and 0 bases from J, with 9 bases in between. Germline V gives CDR1 SGHDN, CDR2 FVKESK. This CDR3 has 15 residues. The DNA for the CDR3 is TGTGCCAGCAGCCAAGATAGTACAAGCTCCTACGAGCAGTACTTC. Its protein is CASSQDSTSSYEQYF.

The chain has TRBV4-2 and TRBJ1-1, with a possible D match to TRBD1 (5 bases). The CDR3 runs to 12 residues. The V and J ends lost 0 bases and 7 bases respectively, with 6 bases between them. Per germline, CDR1 LGHNA and CDR2 YNFKEQ. CDR3 coding DNA: TGTGCCAGCAGCCAAGATGACAGTGAAGCTTTCTTT. This translates into CASSQDDSEAFF.

J is TRBJ2-3 and V is TRBV20-1, with no clear D. The germline CDR1 and CDR2 sequences are DFQATT and SNEGSKA (reference sequence). Trimming took off 6 bases at V and 3 bases at J, with 7 bases between the two ends. The CDR3 is 11 residues long. The CDR3 DNA is TGCAGTGCCATTATGACAGATACGCAGTATTTT. Translation gives CSAIMTDTQYF.

V gene TRBV30 combines with J gene TRBJ1-4; D uncertain. Germline assignment: CDR1 GTSNPN and CDR2 SVGIG (reference sequence). The CDR3 consists of 12 residues. Trimming left V 4 bases short and J 8 bases short, with 11 bases between. CDR3 nucleotides: TGTGCCTGGAACCCCCCGGGCGAAAAACTGTTTTTT. Translated, it gives CAWNPPGEKLFF.

This clone was seen a single time. J is TRBJ1-2 and V is TRBV12-3 or TRBV12-4; D unresolved. V dropped 7 bases and J dropped 4 bases, with 7 bases sitting between them. The CDR3 spans 11 residues. CDR3 nucleotides: TGTGCCAGCAATGGGTTCTATGGCTACACCTTC. It is translated as CASNGFYGYTF.

This clone showed up just a few times. V and J are TRBV12-3 or TRBV12-4 and TRBJ2-7; D is unclear. Trimming shortened V by 3 bases and J by 3 bases, and 9 bases separated the two germline ends. This CDR3 comprises 13 residues. The CDR3 DNA reads TGTGCCAGCAGTTTCGGTCGAGGCTACGAGCAGTACTTC. Translation: CASSFGRGYEQYF.

The V and J genes are TRBV12-3 or TRBV12-4 and TRBJ2-5, with TRBD1 as a possible D gene (6 bases). The ends were cut back, 6 bases at V and 0 bases at J, with 8 bases in the middle. CDR3 length: 13 amino acids. This CDR3 reads CASRGQNQETQYF. In DNA, the CDR3 is TGTGCCAGCAGGGGACAAAACCAAGAGACCCAGTACTTC.

This clone has only one observation. The chain uses TRBV27 and TRBJ2-1, with 14 positions matching TRBD2. Germline V CDR1 and CDR2: MNHEY, SMNVEV (reference sequence). This CDR3 region has 18 residues. With 5 bases clipped from V and 3 bases from J, the junction kept 9 bases outside the gene matches. CDR3 nucleotides: TGTGCCAGCAGTCCCGGACTAGCGGGGGGAAGAAGCTACAATGAGCAGTTCTTC. Protein product: CASSPGLAGGRSYNEQFF.

This clone was recorded a few times. CDR3 DNA sequence: TGCGCCAGCAGCCGATGGACAGGGGATTCTTGGCTCTCTGAAGCTTTCTTT. Translation: CASSRWTGDSWLSEAFF. This chain links TRBV5-1 with TRBJ1-1; TRBD1 aligns across 9 bases. The CDR3 has 17 amino acids. Unmatched junction bases numbered 16, after V lost 4 bases and J lost 6 bases. Germline V gives CDR1 SGHRS, CDR2 YFSETQ.

The chain links TRBV6-6 to TRBJ2-1; D assignment may be TRBD1 or TRBD2 (5 bases each). The CDR3 length is 15 residues. Trimming cost V 6 bases and J 5 bases, with 17 bases left between them. Germline-derived CDR1 and CDR2 are MNHNY and SVGAGI (reference sequence). CDR3 amino acids: CASRTPGQANNEQFF. CDR3 coding DNA: TGTGCCAGCAGAACCCCGGGGCAGGCAAACAATGAGCAGTTCTTC.

CDR3 bases: TGCAGTGCTATTAGCAATGAGCAGTTCTTC. Translating it yields CSAISNEQFF. This sequence joins TRBV20-1 and TRBJ2-1, with no clear D. Per the germline V gene, CDR1 is DFQATT and CDR2 is SNEGSKA (reference sequence). The CDR3 covers 10 residues. Trimming pared 4 bases from V and 6 bases from J, leaving 4 bases between.

The chain uses TRBV15 and TRBJ2-7; D perhaps matches TRBD1 (5 bases). CDR3 length: 14 residues. V gave up 1 base and J gave up 4 bases, with 11 bases separating them. From germline, CDR1 is LNHNV and CDR2 YYDKDF (reference sequence). CDR3 sequence (DNA): TGTGCCACCAGCAGAGGTGGCAGGGATTACGAGCAGTACTTC. Its protein product is CATSRGGRDYEQYF.

The chain combines TRBV7-9 with TRBJ2-7, with 8 bases aligning to TRBD1. The CDR3 runs 15 residues. Unmatched junction bases numbered 4, after V lost 3 bases and J lost 0 bases. Germline V lookup: CDR1 SEHNR, CDR2 FQNEAQ (reference sequence). The CDR3 protein is CASSFTGGSSYEQYF. CDR3 in DNA: TGTGCCAGCAGCTTTACAGGGGGATCCTCCTACGAGCAGTACTTC.

The rearrangement uses TRBV6-6 and TRBJ1-1; a weak D match, TRBD1 (6 bases). Germline CDR1 reads MNHNY; CDR2 reads SVGAGI (reference sequence). V was cut by 5 bases and J by 4 bases, with 17 bases left in between. The CDR3 is 15 residues long. The CDR3 DNA reads TGTGCCAGCAGTGTTCAACAGGGATCAATCACTGAAGCTTTCTTT. Translated: CASSVQQGSITEAFF.

This clone ranks as medium-sized (0.01 to 0.1%). J is TRBJ2-1 and V is TRBV3-1 (or the pseudogene TRBV3-2); 10 bases map to TRBD2. CDR1 and CDR2 from the germline V gene are LGHDT and YNNKEL (reference sequence). CDR3 length: 15 amino acids. The trim removed 3 bases at V and 8 bases at J, leaving 7 bases unmatched. The CDR3 loop is CASSHVSGGADEQFF. CDR3 sequence (DNA): TGTGCCAGCAGCCATGTAAGCGGGGGGGCTGATGAGCAGTTCTTC.

This clone was counted a few times. CDR3 in DNA: TGTGCCAGCGGACGCGGGACTCCCTCAGATACGCAGTATTTT. Translated, it gives CASGRGTPSDTQYF. The chain recombines TRBV6-5 with TRBJ2-3; tentative D call: TRBD2 (6 bases). V was trimmed by 8 bases and J by 4 bases, leaving 16 bases between them. CDR3 length equals 14 residues. Germline V gives CDR1 MNHEY, CDR2 SVGAGI.

The V call is TRBV10-3, the J call TRBJ2-1; 8 bases are a match to TRBD2. The CDR3 totals 16 residues. V trimming: 5 bases; J trimming: 0 bases; junction bases outside the gene matches: 6. Germline V CDR1 and CDR2: ENHRY, SYGVKD. The CDR3 nucleotides are TGTGCCATCAGTCTCGCGGGGGGCAACTCCTACAATGAGCAGTTCTTC. It codes for CAISLAGGNSYNEQFF.

J is TRBJ2-5 and V is TRBV14, with 9 positions matching TRBD1. This CDR3 has 16 amino acids. V gave up 5 bases and J gave up 4 bases; unmatched junction bases: 11. CDR1 and CDR2 from the germline V gene are SGHDN and FVKESK. CDR3 bases: TGTGCCAGCAGCACCCGACAGGGGGTAGGAGTAGAGACCCAGTACTTC. This encodes CASSTRQGVGVETQYF.